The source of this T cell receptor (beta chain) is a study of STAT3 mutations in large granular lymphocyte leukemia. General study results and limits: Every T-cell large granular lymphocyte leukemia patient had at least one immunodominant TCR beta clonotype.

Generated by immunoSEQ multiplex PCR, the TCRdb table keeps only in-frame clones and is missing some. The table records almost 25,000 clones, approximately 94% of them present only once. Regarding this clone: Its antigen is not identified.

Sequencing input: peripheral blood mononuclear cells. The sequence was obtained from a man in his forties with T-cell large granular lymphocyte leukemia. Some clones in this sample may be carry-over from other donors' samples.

CDR3 DNA: TGTGCCAGCAGCTACCAAGAGACCCAGTACTTC. It specifies CASSYQETQYF. This chain uses TRBV11-2 with TRBJ2-5; D is unclear. Trimming pared 4 bases from V and 0 bases from J, leaving 0 bases between. CDR3 length: 11 residues. Germline CDR1 reads SGHAT; CDR2 reads FQNNGV.